This TCR beta chain comes out of a study of T cell responses to AZD1222 COVID-19 vaccine. General study findings and limits: Repertoires were obtained only post-peak T cell response. Reportedly, nearly half the spike-specific TCRs target unmutated variant regions.

The V gene lost 10 bases and the J gene lost 10 bases, with 14 bases spanning the gap. Germline V CDR1 and CDR2: MNHEY, SVGAGI. There are 11 residues in the CDR3. Clones were sequenced by immunoSEQ multiplex PCR, and TCRdb holds only the in-frame ones, with some missing. There are about 140,000 clones in the sample; 92% occur only once, and 2.5% to 3.5% lies in the top ten. Comment on this clone: Antigen: not known.

This specimen consisted of peripheral blood, obtained on day 0 of AZD1222 vaccination. This chain uses TRBV6-5 with TRBJ2-1, with D perhaps matching TRBD2 (6 bases). This sequence originates from an adult in good health. CDR3 sequence: CATRLVWEQFF. The CDR3, as DNA: TGTGCCACCAGACTAGTGTGGGAGCAGTTCTTC.